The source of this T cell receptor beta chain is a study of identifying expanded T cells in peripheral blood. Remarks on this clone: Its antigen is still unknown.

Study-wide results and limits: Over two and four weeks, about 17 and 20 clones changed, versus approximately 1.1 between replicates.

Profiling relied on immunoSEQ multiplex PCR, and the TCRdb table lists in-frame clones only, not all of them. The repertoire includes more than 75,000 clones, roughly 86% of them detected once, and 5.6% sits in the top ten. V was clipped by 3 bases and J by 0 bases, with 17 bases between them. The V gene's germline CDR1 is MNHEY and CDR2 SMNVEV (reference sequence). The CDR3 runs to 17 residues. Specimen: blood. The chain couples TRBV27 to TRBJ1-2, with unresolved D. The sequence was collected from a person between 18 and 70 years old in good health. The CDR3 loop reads CASSLSPWAATNYGYTF. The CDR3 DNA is TGTGCCAGCAGTTTGTCCCCATGGGCCGCCACTAACTATGGCTACACCTTC.